Following are 27 T cell receptor beta chains from one sample sequenced in a study of T cell responses to AZD1222 COVID-19 vaccine. The assay was immunoSEQ multiplex PCR, and TCRdb's table has in-frame clones only and misses some. Among under 150,000 clones listed, around 89% were seen once. Sequencing used peripheral blood, obtained on day 0 of MenACWY control vaccination. These receptors were collected from an adult in good health.

The J gene is TRBJ2-5, the V gene TRBV5-1; D is undetermined. With 3 bases removed from V and 2 bases from J, the gap between germline ends came to 8 bases. Germline-derived CDR1 and CDR2 are SGHRS and YFSETQ. The CDR3 extends over 13 amino acids. This CDR3 is CASSSPLQETQYF. In DNA form, the CDR3 reads TGCGCCAGCAGCTCCCCTCTACAAGAGACCCAGTACTTC.

This sequence joins TRBV7-8 and TRBJ2-2; D unclear. The CDR3 sequence is 12 residues long. Trimming cost V 5 bases and J 7 bases, with 8 bases left between them. CDR1 and CDR2 from the germline V gene are SGHVS and FQNEAQ. CDR3 in DNA: TGTGCCAGCAGCCCCAGGCACGGGGAGCTGTTTTTT. This sequence encodes CASSPRHGELFF.

This clone was observed a few times. This rearrangement joins TRBV2 to TRBJ1-3, with D maybe TRBD1 (5 bases). Trimming pared 0 bases from V and 3 bases from J, leaving 9 bases between. Germline assignment: CDR1 SNHLY and CDR2 FYNNEI. The CDR3 spans 15 residues. This CDR3 is CASSEATGLGNTIYF. The CDR3 nucleotides read TGTGCCAGCAGTGAAGCTACAGGCCTTGGAAACACCATATATTTT.

The chain links TRBV2 to TRBJ2-7; 9 positions match TRBD2. Per germline, CDR1 SNHLY and CDR2 FYNNEI. The CDR3 is made up of 14 amino acids. Trimming at V came to 6 bases and at J to 1 base, leaving 4 bases not matched to a gene. CDR3 sequence reads: CASSGTSRSYEQYF. The DNA for the CDR3 is TGTGCCAGCAGCGGGACTAGCAGATCCTACGAGCAGTACTTC.

CDR3 region: CASSVIGDYQETQYF. The CDR3 nucleotides are TGTGCCAGCAGCGTAATAGGAGACTACCAAGAGACCCAGTACTTC. This rearrangement joins TRBV9 to TRBJ2-5, with no clear D. Germline values: CDR1 SGDLS, CDR2 YYNGEE. The CDR3 covers 15 residues. Deletions cut 1 base from V and 0 bases from J, with 10 bases between.

The chain joins TRBV11-3 to TRBJ2-2, with D perhaps matching TRBD1 or TRBD2 (5 bases each). Germline V gene sequence: CDR1 SGHNT, CDR2 YENEEA. CDR3 length: 15 residues. V was pared by 5 bases and J by 3 bases, with 13 bases between. The CDR3 nucleotides are TGTGCCAGCAGCCCGCCGGGGCTGGACACCGGGGAGCTGTTTTTT. Translation gives CASSPPGLDTGELFF.

The CDR3 DNA reads as TGTGCAAGTCGCTTTAGGTACAGGGCGACAGATACGCAGTATTTT. It yields the protein CASRFRYRATDTQYF. The chain has TRBV12-2 and TRBJ2-3; the table gives TRBD1 as D, unverified against the DNA. TRBV12-2 is tagged as a pseudogene. The CDR3 length is 15 residues.

J is TRBJ2-2 and V is TRBV7-8, with unresolved D. CDR1 is SGHVS, CDR2 FQNEAQ, per germline. The ends were cut back, 6 bases at V and 2 bases at J, with 10 bases in the middle. The CDR3 spans 14 residues. The DNA of the CDR3 is TGTGCCAGCAGTCGACTCGGAAACACCGGGGAGCTGTTTTTT. Residues: CASSRLGNTGELFF.

The CDR3 here is CASSLVQGSEQYF. DNA for the CDR3: TGTGCCAGCAGCTTAGTTCAGGGGTCCGAGCAGTACTTC. The chain joins TRBV7-9 to TRBJ2-7, with a weak D call TRBD1 (6 bases). The V gene lost 1 base and the J gene lost 6 bases, with 10 bases spanning the gap. The CDR3 length is 13 residues. CDR1 is SEHNR, CDR2 FQNEAQ, per germline (reference sequence).

The chain employs TRBV4-1 and TRBJ2-1; TRBD2 aligns across 9 bases. CDR1 is MGHRA and CDR2 is YSYEKL in the germline V gene. With 6 bases clipped from V and 7 bases from J, the junction kept 10 bases outside the gene matches. The CDR3 is 15 amino acids. This chain's CDR3 is CASSLLSGSGNEQFF. Here the CDR3 DNA reads TGCGCCAGCAGTCTTCTTAGCGGGAGTGGGAATGAGCAGTTCTTC.

This chain uses TRBV5-1 with TRBJ2-5, with 16 bases fitting TRBD2. The germline V gene encodes CDR1 SGHRS and CDR2 YFSETQ. The CDR3 length is 16 residues. The V and J ends lost 3 bases and 4 bases, in that order; junction bases with no gene match: 3. The CDR3 DNA reads TGCGCCAGCAGCTGGGGACTAGCGGGAGGGGTAGAGACCCAGTACTTC. It yields the protein CASSWGLAGGVETQYF. Drawing the rest from reference TRBV5-1 and TRBJ2-5, the complete variable domain is KAGVTQTPRYLIKTRGQQVTLSCSPISGHRSVSWYQQTPGQGLQFLFEYFSETQRNKGNFPGRFSGRQFSNSRSEMNVSTLELGDSALYLCASSWGLAGGVETQYFGPGTRLLVL.

V is TRBV3-1 (or the pseudogene TRBV3-2) and J is TRBJ1-3, with unresolved D. The V end was cut by 1 base, the J end by 5 bases, with 12 bases between. Germline CDR1 reads LGHDT; CDR2 reads YNNKEL (reference sequence). This CDR3 is built from 15 residues. CDR3 residues: CASSQGGRSRNTIYF. The CDR3 nucleotides read TGTGCCAGCAGCCAAGGGGGTCGAAGCCGAAACACCATATATTTT.

CDR3 DNA: TGTGCCAGCAGCCTCTCTGTTAAGACCGGGGAGCTGTTTTTT. Its protein is CASSLSVKTGELFF. The chain has TRBV11-3 and TRBJ2-2; D unclear. The CDR3 runs to 14 residues. Trimming pared 5 bases from V and 5 bases from J, leaving 12 bases between. Germline CDR1 is SGHNT and CDR2 is YENEEA.

V and J are TRBV27 and TRBJ2-1, with 8 bases matching TRBD2. Per germline, CDR1 MNHEY and CDR2 SMNVEV (reference sequence). Trimming removed 6 bases from V and 7 bases from J; junction bases left unmatched: 14. This CDR3 region has 16 residues. The chain's CDR3 is CASSLHPSGSRNEQFF. The DNA for the CDR3 is TGTGCCAGCAGCCTTCACCCGAGCGGGAGTCGAAATGAGCAGTTCTTC.

The gene calls are TRBV30 and TRBJ2-5; either TRBD1 or TRBD2 may supply D (5 bases each). Germline V lookup: CDR1 GTSNPN, CDR2 SVGIG (reference sequence). V shed 2 bases and J shed 5 bases, with 12 bases lying between them. This CDR3 has 13 residues. The CDR3 reads CAWSRLGDETQYF. CDR3 in DNA: TGTGCCTGGAGTCGACTGGGGGATGAGACCCAGTACTTC.

V is TRBV27 and J is TRBJ2-2; D may be TRBD2 (5 bases). Trimming stripped 1 base from V and 8 bases from J, with 5 bases between. CDR3 length: 12 amino acids. Germline CDR1 and CDR2: MNHEY and SMNVEV (reference sequence). The CDR3 coding sequence is TGTGCCAGCAGTTTATTAGCGGGGGAGCTGTTTTTT. It yields the protein CASSLLAGELFF.

This chain links TRBV24-1 with TRBJ1-1, with TRBD1 matching over 7 bases. This CDR3 has 12 amino acids. Germline V gene data show CDR1 as KGHDR and CDR2 as SFDVKD. Trimming at V came to 3 bases and at J to 9 bases, leaving 3 bases not matched to a gene. DNA for the CDR3: TGTGCCACCAGTGATAAGACAGGGCAAGCTTTCTTT. Amino acids: CATSDKTGQAFF.

The chain is built from TRBV5-4 and TRBJ1-1, with D possibly TRBD1 on 6 matching bases. The length of the CDR3 is 14 residues. With 4 bases removed from V and 12 bases from J, the gap between germline ends came to 22 bases. CDR1 and CDR2 from the germline V gene are SGHNT and YYREEE (reference sequence). The CDR3 loop is CASSLRGDRKGTFF. CDR3 coding DNA: TGTGCCAGCAGCCTAAGGGGTGACAGGAAGGGAACTTTCTTT.

The chain has TRBV6-2 or TRBV6-3 and TRBJ2-1, with 8 bases matching TRBD2. The CDR3 sequence is 16 residues long. J gave up 9 bases and V 6 bases, and 16 bases lay outside the gene matches. Per the germline V gene, CDR1 is MNHEY and CDR2 is SVGEGT. Here the CDR3 DNA reads TGTGCCAGCAGCCCCCTCGGGGGGGAGGGCCTTACTGAGCAGTTCTTC. Translating it yields CASSPLGGEGLTEQFF.

V usage is TRBV7-9 and J usage is TRBJ1-5; D uncertain. The CDR3 contains 14 residues. Germline-derived CDR1 and CDR2 are SEHNR and FQNEAQ (reference sequence). The V and J ends lost 8 bases and 7 bases respectively, with 18 bases between them. DNA for the CDR3: TGTGCCAGCGGCCCCCGACACCCTGGGCAGCCCCAGCATTTT. Its protein product is CASGPRHPGQPQHF.

This chain joins TRBV12-3 or TRBV12-4 and TRBJ1-2; D perhaps matches TRBD1 (5 bases). The V end lost 0 bases, the J end lost 5 bases, and 7 bases lay between the germline ends. This CDR3 is 13 amino acids long. Here the CDR3 DNA reads TGTGCCAGCAGTTTAGCAGGGGTGTATGGCTACACCTTC. Residues: CASSLAGVYGYTF.

The genes are TRBV18 and TRBJ2-3, with D perhaps TRBD1 (5 bases). Deletions cut 6 bases from V and 2 bases from J, with 15 bases between. The germline V gene has CDR1 KGHSH and CDR2 LQKENI. The CDR3 is 15 amino acids. Here the CDR3 DNA reads TGTGCCAGCTCGCACCCGCCAGGACACACAGATACGCAGTATTTT. Amino acid sequence: CASSHPPGHTDTQYF.

This clone has only one observation. The V gene is TRBV5-1, the J gene TRBJ2-7; TRBD2 might be the D (5 bases). Germline loops: CDR1 SGHRS, CDR2 YFSETQ. The CDR3 consists of 14 residues. Trimming removed 0 bases at V and 4 bases at J, with 11 bases between. Here the CDR3 reads CASSLAGMVYEQYF. The CDR3, as DNA: TGCGCCAGCAGCTTGGCGGGGATGGTTTACGAGCAGTACTTC.

The chain recombines TRBV10-3 with TRBJ1-5; D perhaps matches TRBD1 (6 bases). Trimming took off 5 bases at V and 5 bases at J, with 10 bases between the two ends. The CDR3 spans 13 residues. Germline CDR1 ENHRY, CDR2 SYGVKD. CDR3 protein: CAISTAGDQPQHF. The CDR3 region has the DNA TGTGCCATCAGTACCGCAGGGGATCAGCCCCAGCATTTT.

The gene calls are TRBV27 and TRBJ2-1; D ambiguous. Trimming left V 6 bases short and J 2 bases short, with 17 bases between. Germline CDR1 and CDR2: MNHEY and SMNVEV (reference sequence). CDR3 length: 16 amino acids. The CDR3 region is CASSSSATKTYNEQFF. The CDR3 DNA is TGTGCCAGCAGCTCTAGTGCCACAAAAACCTACAATGAGCAGTTCTTC.

This clone was seen just once. This chain connects TRBV2 to TRBJ1-1; possible D gene TRBD1, 5 bases. The V gene's germline CDR1 is SNHLY and CDR2 FYNNEI. V was trimmed by 4 bases and J by 2 bases, leaving 14 bases between them. CDR3 length equals 15 residues. The CDR3 DNA follows: TGTGCCAGCAGTGTAAGCTGGGGCAGCAACACTGAAGCTTTCTTT. The encoded protein is CASSVSWGSNTEAFF.

V and J are TRBV2 and TRBJ1-1, with no clear D. The CDR3 spans 13 residues. Per the germline V gene, CDR1 is SNHLY and CDR2 is FYNNEI. Trimming left V 5 bases short and J 1 base short, with 8 bases between. The CDR3 nucleotides are TGTGCCAGCAGTCAGGCTCCGAACACTGAAGCTTTCTTT. Translating gives CASSQAPNTEAFF.